The 23 T cell receptor beta chains in this list originate from one sample, sequenced in a study of technical replicates of blood from a few donors. The protocol was immunoSEQ multiplex PCR, while the TCRdb copy is restricted to in-frame clones and leaves out a portion. Of approximately 81,000 clones listed, 90% to 97% are singletons. Material for sequencing was T cells isolated from PBMCs. Receptor source: a human donor in good health.

Only one count was recorded for this clone. The V and J genes are TRBV10-3 and TRBJ2-7; D unclear. V lost 3 bases and J 4 bases, leaving 7 bases between the germline ends. This CDR3 is 12 amino acids long. CDR1 ENHRY and CDR2 SYGVKD come from the germline V gene. The DNA of the CDR3 is TGTGCCATCAGTGAATCCGTTTACGAGCAGTACTTC. Protein: CAISESVYEQYF.

The V and J genes are TRBV6-6 and TRBJ2-3, with D maybe TRBD1 (5 bases). In germline, CDR1 is MNHNY, CDR2 SVGAGI (reference sequence). V was shortened by 5 bases and J by 4 bases, with 16 bases between the two germline ends. CDR3 length: 15 amino acids. CDR3 nucleotide sequence: TGTGCCAGCAGTCTAAACTGGGCAGGGTCAGATACGCAGTATTTT. This encodes CASSLNWAGSDTQYF.

The chain recombines TRBV27 with TRBJ2-7; D ambiguous. Germline values: CDR1 MNHEY, CDR2 SMNVEV (reference sequence). This CDR3 region has 14 residues. Trimming took off 8 bases at V and 4 bases at J, with 18 bases between the two ends. CDR3 coding DNA: TGTGCCAGCGCCCGACCAGGTCTCTTATACGAGCAGTACTTC. Its protein product is CASARPGLLYEQYF.

The chain uses TRBV4-2 and TRBJ1-5, with D perhaps TRBD1 (6 bases). V was clipped by 1 base and J by 3 bases, with 16 bases between them. CDR1 and CDR2 (germline): LGHNA, YNFKEQ. The CDR3 runs to 17 residues. The CDR3 DNA reads TGTGCCAGCAGCCAAGGAGCTGAGGGGGTGAACAATCAGCCCCAGCATTTT. It translates to CASSQGAEGVNNQPQHF.

The chain combines TRBV6-6 with TRBJ1-1; 8 nucleotides match TRBD1. This CDR3 comprises 13 residues. Germline V gives CDR1 MNHNY, CDR2 SVGAGI (reference sequence). Trimming took 8 bases from V and 4 from J; bases not matched to a gene: 6. The DNA of the CDR3 is TGTGCCAGCGAAGATACAGGGGGCACTGAAGCTTTCTTT. It translates to CASEDTGGTEAFF.

The V call is TRBV7-8, the J call TRBJ2-7; possibly TRBD2 for D (5 bases). The CDR3 is 13 residues long. Between the trimmed V and J ends, which lost 5 bases and 3 bases, there was a span of 11 bases. Germline CDR1 reads SGHVS; CDR2 reads FQNEAQ. The CDR3 DNA is TGTGCCAGCAGCCCCGGACTGATCTACGAGCAGTACTTC. Its protein product is CASSPGLIYEQYF.

A single count supports this clone. The gene calls are TRBV7-2 and TRBJ2-7, with 9 bases matching TRBD2. Germline CDR1 is SGHTA and CDR2 is FQGNSA. V lost 5 bases to trimming and J lost 3 bases; unmatched junction nucleotides: 8. The CDR3 runs to 15 residues. The CDR3 DNA sequence: TGTGCCAGCAGCCGAGAGACTAGCGGATACTACGAGCAGTACTTC. Translation gives CASSRETSGYYEQYF.

The chain carries TRBV5-1 and TRBJ1-2; possible D gene TRBD1, 6 bases. V dropped 2 bases and J dropped 6 bases, with 14 bases sitting between them. The CDR3 runs 14 residues. Looked up from germline, CDR1 is SGHRS and CDR2 is YFSETQ. DNA of the CDR3: TGCGCCAGCAGCTTTGAGGGGGGGATTAATGGCTACACCTTC. It translates to CASSFEGGINGYTF.

In this sample, this clone turned up once. The V and J genes are TRBV28 and TRBJ2-3; 9 positions agree with TRBD2. CDR1 and CDR2 from the germline V gene are MDHEN and SYDVKM. This CDR3 contains 15 residues. V gave up 3 bases and J gave up 0 bases; unmatched junction bases: 1. The CDR3 nucleotides are TGTGCCAGCAGTTTTCTAGCGGGGAGCACAGATACGCAGTATTTT. It is translated as CASSFLAGSTDTQYF.

The V and J genes are TRBV11-3 and TRBJ2-2, with a tentative D call TRBD2 (6 bases). V dropped 4 bases and J dropped 2 bases, with 11 bases sitting between them. From germline, CDR1 is SGHNT and CDR2 YENEEA. The CDR3 extends over 15 amino acids. In DNA form, the CDR3 reads TGTGCCAGCAGCTCCCTCGGGACTAACACCGGGGAGCTGTTTTTT. It specifies CASSSLGTNTGELFF.

CDR3 nucleotide sequence: TGTGCCAGCAGTTCATGGACTAGCGGGATATACGAGCAGTACTTC. Its protein product is CASSSWTSGIYEQYF. The chain is built from TRBV28 and TRBJ2-7; 12 nucleotides match TRBD2. The V gene end was trimmed by 4 bases and the J gene end by 4 bases; junction bases not matched to a gene: 5. Germline-derived CDR1 and CDR2 are MDHEN and SYDVKM. This CDR3 has 15 amino acids.

V gene TRBV7-9 combines with J gene TRBJ2-1; no clear D. From germline, CDR1 is SEHNR and CDR2 FQNEAQ (reference sequence). The V end was cut by 2 bases, the J end by 3 bases, with 5 bases between. This CDR3 is 13 amino acids long. For the CDR3, the DNA is TGTGCCAGCAGCTTACAACACTACAATGAGCAGTTCTTC. It is translated as CASSLQHYNEQFF.

The CDR3 loop reads CASSLGAVGYTF. CDR3 DNA: TGTGCCAGCAGCCTAGGGGCAGTGGGTTACACCTTC. V and J are TRBV14 and TRBJ1-2; tentative D call: TRBD1 (5 bases). The CDR3 contains 12 residues. Germline V gives CDR1 SGHDN, CDR2 FVKESK. V lost 4 bases and J lost 11, with 14 bases in between.

The chain's CDR3 is CASTKNPGVQETQYF. The CDR3 DNA follows: TGTGCCAGCACCAAAAATCCAGGGGTACAAGAGACCCAGTACTTC. The rearrangement joins TRBV6-5 to TRBJ2-5; possibly TRBD1 for D (6 bases). The CDR3 covers 15 residues. V was shortened by 7 bases and J by 2 bases, with 17 bases between the two germline ends. Germline V lookup: CDR1 MNHEY, CDR2 SVGAGI.

The chain recombines TRBV6-1 with TRBJ2-7; 7 bases line up with TRBD1. Germline V CDR1 and CDR2: MNHNS, SASEGT. J gave up 0 bases and V 2 bases, and 1 base lay outside the gene matches. CDR3 length equals 14 residues. CDR3 protein: CASSEWDSSYEQYF. The DNA of the CDR3 is TGTGCCAGCAGTGAATGGGACAGCTCCTACGAGCAGTACTTC.

This chain links TRBV27 with TRBJ2-2, with 15 bases identical to TRBD2. This CDR3 has 16 residues. CDR1 and CDR2 (germline): MNHEY, SMNVEV (reference sequence). V lost 6 bases, J lost 9 bases, and 8 bases stayed unmatched. CDR3: CASSPGLAGGFRELFF. In DNA, the CDR3 is TGTGCCAGCAGCCCAGGACTAGCGGGAGGGTTCCGGGAGCTGTTTTTT.

The chain carries TRBV5-4 and TRBJ2-4; TRBD1 matches 10 bases. The CDR3 is 15 amino acids. V trimming: 0 bases; J trimming: 7 bases; junction bases outside the gene matches: 4. Germline V lookup: CDR1 SGHNT, CDR2 YYREEE (reference sequence). CDR3 sequence: CASSLVGTGENIQYF. CDR3 coding DNA: TGTGCCAGCAGCTTGGTCGGGACAGGGGAGAACATTCAGTACTTC.

V is TRBV4-2 and J is TRBJ1-5; possibly TRBD1 for D (6 bases). The CDR3 loop spans 16 amino acids. Trimming shortened V by 6 bases and J by 5 bases, and 20 bases separated the two germline ends. Germline-derived CDR1 and CDR2 are LGHNA and YNFKEQ. The CDR3 spells CASRRSGGRGDQPQHF. The CDR3 DNA reads as TGTGCCAGCAGGCGCTCTGGGGGGAGGGGGGATCAGCCCCAGCATTTT.

The chain carries TRBV6-5 and TRBJ1-2; D is unresolved. Germline V lookup: CDR1 MNHEY, CDR2 SVGAGI. Trimming cost V 7 bases and J 8 bases, with 20 bases left between them. The CDR3 runs to 14 residues. CDR3 amino acids: CASTPTRTGEGYTF. CDR3 bases: TGTGCCAGCACCCCGACTCGGACTGGGGAAGGCTACACCTTC.

The V and J genes are TRBV5-4 and TRBJ2-7; TRBD1 agrees at 9 bases. Germline V gene lookup returns CDR1 SGHNT and CDR2 YYREEE (reference sequence). Trimming at V came to 2 bases and at J to 3 bases, leaving 6 bases not matched to a gene. The CDR3 sequence is 15 residues long. The CDR3 coding sequence is TGTGCCAGCAGCTTAACTGACAGGGGGGTCTACGAGCAGTACTTC. Residues: CASSLTDRGVYEQYF.

This clone appeared a single time. The chain uses TRBV27 and TRBJ2-7, with 7 nucleotides matching TRBD1. Trimming removed 4 bases from V and 5 bases from J; junction bases left unmatched: 5. The CDR3 has 13 residues. The V gene's germline CDR1 is MNHEY and CDR2 SMNVEV (reference sequence). CDR3 DNA: TGTGCCAGCAGTTCCGGGACAGTCCACGAGCAGTACTTC. Its protein product is CASSSGTVHEQYF.

With regard to this clone: Additional DNA sequences in this sample encode the identical CDR3. The rearrangement uses TRBV5-1 and TRBJ1-5, with TRBD1 matching over 9 bases. V lost 4 bases, J lost 5 bases, and 4 bases stayed unmatched. The V gene's germline CDR1 is SGHRS and CDR2 YFSETQ. The CDR3 covers 14 residues. The CDR3 protein is CASSATGGDQPQHF. As DNA, the CDR3 is TGCGCCAGCAGCGCCACAGGGGGCGATCAGCCCCAGCATTTT.

The gene calls are TRBV7-6 and TRBJ2-1; maybe TRBD1 (6 bases). V lost 5 bases to trimming and J lost 3 bases, with 26 bases between them. This CDR3 spans 19 amino acids. Germline CDR1 and CDR2: SGHVS and FNYEAQ. CDR3 nucleotides: TGTGCCAGCAGCCCTAAGACAGGTCAGTCAACCGGATACTACAATGAGCAGTTCTTC. This gives the protein CASSPKTGQSTGYYNEQFF.